This T cell receptor beta chain was recorded in a study of blood T cell repertoires in COVID-19. Across the study: The cDNA or gDNA used as material had been derived from T cells, B-cell-depleted T cells, or PBMCs.

In germline, CDR1 is SGHTA, CDR2 FQGNSA. The length of the CDR3 is 15 residues. Germline trimming cut 1 base from V and 6 bases from J; bases unmatched to any gene: 3. The Seattle patients joined while their infection was active and were tracked longitudinally afterward. The table came from immunoSEQ multiplex PCR; TCRdb's copy has only in-frame clones and leaves some out. The table includes approximately 65,000 clones, roughly 87% detected once. In its sample, this clone was seen once. The source material was peripheral blood. The V gene is TRBV7-2, the J gene TRBJ2-2; TRBD1 agrees at 9 bases. This clonotype originated in a man aged 45 to 65 with COVID-19, enrolled during active disease. CDR3 loop: CASSLVGQGPGELFF. As DNA, the CDR3 is TGTGCCAGCAGCTTAGTGGGACAGGGACCCGGGGAGCTGTTTTTT.